One and the same sample provided the 5 T cell receptor beta chains below, sequenced in a study of shared clonotypes between healthy human individuals. Some clones are missing from TCRdb's copy, which holds only in-frame ones; the method was immunoSEQ multiplex PCR. Among fewer than 2.5 million clones listed, under 95% were seen once. The specimen was naive CD4+ T cells from PBMCs. Noted subset: CD45RA+ positively selected. The source is a man younger than 35 in good health. Some clones in this sample may be carry-over from other donors' samples.

The rearrangement joins TRBV7-3 to TRBJ1-1; possibly TRBD1 for D (5 bases). CDR3 length equals 14 residues. The V end lost 2 bases, the J end lost 1 base, and 8 bases lay between the germline ends. Germline loops: CDR1 SGHTA, CDR2 FQGTGA. The CDR3, as DNA: TGTGCCAGCAGCTTACAGGGTTGGAACACTGAAGCTTTCTTT. It encodes CASSLQGWNTEAFF.

This clone appeared once. The chain employs TRBV10-1 and TRBJ2-2; 15 bases agree with TRBD2. V lost 6 bases to trimming and J lost 2 bases; unmatched junction nucleotides: 4. CDR1 is WNHNN and CDR2 is SYGVQD in the germline V gene (reference sequence). The CDR3 loop spans 17 amino acids. As DNA, the CDR3 is TGCGCCAGCAGGGGACTAGCGGGAGGCCCTAACACCGGGGAGCTGTTTTTT. Its translation is CASRGLAGGPNTGELFF.

V and J are TRBV6-5 and TRBJ1-5; possibly TRBD1 for D (5 bases). The ends were cut back, 0 bases at V and 7 bases at J, with 13 bases in the middle. This CDR3 is 15 amino acids long. Germline CDR1 and CDR2: MNHEY and SVGAGI. DNA for the CDR3: TGTGCCAGCAGTTACTCGGAGGGGCGGGGGCAGCCCCAGCATTTT. It translates to CASSYSEGRGQPQHF.

The chain is built from TRBV19 and TRBJ1-5; 7 positions match TRBD1. Germline-derived CDR1 and CDR2 are LNHDA and SQIVND (reference sequence). There are 20 residues in the CDR3. The J segment lost 2 bases and the V segment lost 2 bases, leaving 18 bases of the junction unmatched. Here the CDR3 reads CASSIRFVGTVSRGNQPQHF. Here the CDR3 DNA reads TGTGCCAGTAGTATAAGGTTCGTCGGGACAGTCTCAAGGGGCAATCAGCCCCAGCATTTT.

The gene calls are TRBV15 and TRBJ2-5, with D perhaps being TRBD1 or TRBD2 (6 bases each). The V and J ends lost 0 bases and 5 bases respectively, with 13 bases between them. The CDR3 runs 15 residues. CDR1 and CDR2 from the germline V gene are LNHNV and YYDKDF (reference sequence). As DNA, the CDR3 is TGTGCCACCAGCAGAGATCGAGGGGGGCCGGAGACCCAGTACTTC. Its protein is CATSRDRGGPETQYF.